Listed below are T cell receptor beta chains from one sample, sequenced in a study of shared clonotypes between healthy human individuals. Sequencing was performed with immunoSEQ multiplex PCR; in TCRdb, only in-frame clones are kept and a portion is missing. The sample has roughly 2.2 million clones; around 93% are singletons. Source material: naive CD4+ T cells from PBMCs. The receptors originated from a young man in good health. Some clones in this sample may be carry-over from other donors' samples. CDR3s include the opening cysteine and the closing phenylalanine or tryptophan. Each record gives: D gene, V gene, J gene, clone size, CDR3 DNA, CDR3 protein. The D gene is left open where the match is weak. Not all rows give a size; the values are once, few, many and, for expanded clones, a class.

NA	TRBV4-3	TRBJ1-5	few	TGCGCCAGCAGCCAAGAGGTTTTCAATCAGCCCCAGCATTTT	CASSQEVFNQPQHF
TRBD1	TRBV6-5	TRBJ1-2	NA	TGTGCCAGCAGTTTCCGGGACAGAGGTGGCTACACCTTC	CASSFRDRGGYTF
TRBD1	TRBV4-2	TRBJ1-5	once	TGTGCCAGCAGCCAAGAGGGACAGGGGCGCAATCAGCCCCAGCATTTT	CASSQEGQGRNQPQHF
TRBD1	TRBV5-1	TRBJ2-3	NA	TGCGCCAGCAGCGGGGAGACAGGGTCTACAGATACGCAGTATTTT	CASSGETGSTDTQYF
NA	TRBV5-1	TRBJ1-1	NA	TGCGCCAGCAGCTTGGTCCCCAGCCCCGAGTCAATGGCTTTCTTT	CASSLVPSPESMAFF
TRBD2	TRBV7-9	TRBJ2-6	NA	TGTGCCAGCAGGGACCGACTAGCGGATTACTCTGGGGCCAACGTCCTGACTTTC	CASRDRLADYSGANVLTF
TRBD2	TRBV14	TRBJ2-7	NA	TGTGCCAGCAGACTGACTAGCGACAACTCCTACGAGCAGTACTTC	CASRLTSDNSYEQYF
TRBD1	TRBV19	TRBJ2-5	NA	TGTGCCAGTAGTCCTACAGGGGGCGAGACCCAGTACTTC	CASSPTGGETQYF
NA	TRBV4-2	TRBJ2-3	NA	TGTGCCAGCAGCCGTCCCAGGACGGACTTCACAGATACGCAGTATTTT	CASSRPRTDFTDTQYF
NA	TRBV6-6	TRBJ1-1	NA	TGTGCCAGCAACGCGAGGCAGGGCCACACTGAAGCTTTCTTT	CASNARQGHTEAFF
NA	TRBV5-1	TRBJ2-3	NA	TGCGCCAGCAGCCTGGGGTGGGCGGCAACGCAGTATTTT	CASSLGWAATQYF
NA	TRBV28	TRBJ1-1	NA	TGTGCCAGCAGTTTAATGCTTAATCGGGGCCCTTTGAACACTGAAGCTTTCTTT	CASSLMLNRGPLNTEAFF
NA	TRBV28	TRBJ2-7	NA	TGTGCCAGCAGCCCTCGAGGATACGAGCAGTACTTC	CASSPRGYEQYF
TRBD2	TRBV5-3	TRBJ2-1	NA	TGTGCCAGAAGCTTGCTTGCGGGAGAAGTCTACAATGAGCAGTTCTTC	CARSLLAGEVYNEQFF
NA	TRBV27	TRBJ2-7	NA	TGTGCCAGCAGTGCCGACCGGCACTCCTACGAGCAGTACTTC	CASSADRHSYEQYF
TRBD1	TRBV7-8	TRBJ2-1	NA	TGTGCCAGCAGCTTAGAGGCGGGACAGGGTTCCTACAATGAGCAGTTCTTC	CASSLEAGQGSYNEQFF
NA	TRBV28	TRBJ2-7	NA	TGTGCCAGCAGTCCCGGGGACGGCTCCTACGAGCAGTACTTC	CASSPGDGSYEQYF
NA	TRBV7-2	TRBJ1-2	NA	TGTGCCAGCAGCCCCGGGCCGACCTATGGCTACACCTTC	CASSPGPTYGYTF
NA	TRBV28	TRBJ2-5	NA	TGTGCCAGCACTGACAAAGAGACCCAGTACTTC	CASTDKETQYF
TRBD1	TRBV18	TRBJ2-2	NA	TGTGCCAGCTCACCATCCAGGGGGCTGAGCGGGGAGCTGTTTTTT	CASSPSRGLSGELFF
NA	TRBV5-5	TRBJ2-1	once	TGTGCCAGCAGCTTTGGGGGTGCCCTATACAATGAGCAGTTCTTC	CASSFGGALYNEQFF
TRBD2	TRBV5-1	TRBJ2-1	NA	TGCGCCAGCAGCTTGAGGACTAGCGGACATTACGATGAGCAGTTCTTC	CASSLRTSGHYDEQFF
TRBD1	TRBV28	TRBJ1-4	NA	TGTGCCAGTTCCGGGACAGTTAATGAAAAACTGTTTTTT	CASSGTVNEKLFF
TRBD1	TRBV23-1	TRBJ2-5	NA	TGCGCCAGCAGTCAGGCAGGGGGCGCAGAGACCCAGTACTTC	CASSQAGGAETQYF
TRBD1	TRBV2	TRBJ1-4	NA	TGTGCCAGTGGTCGAGGGACAGGGGATCTGAAACTGTTTTTT	CASGRGTGDLKLFF
NA	TRBV5-1	TRBJ2-1	NA	TGCGCCAGCAGCCCGGGACCGGTCAGGGATGAGCAGTTCTTC	CASSPGPVRDEQFF
NA	TRBV7-2	TRBJ1-3	NA	TGTGCCAGCAGCCTCGGAGGGGGTCGAGGAAACACCATATATTTT	CASSLGGGRGNTIYF
NA	TRBV5-1	TRBJ2-7	NA	TGCGCCAGCAGCCCGGGACGGATGACCCTTTCCTACGAGCAGTACTTC	CASSPGRMTLSYEQYF
NA	TRBV28	TRBJ2-3	NA	TGTGCCAGCAGTTTACCTCCAGCGGGGACACCAAGCACAGATACGCAGTATTTT	CASSLPPAGTPSTDTQYF
TRBD2	TRBV7-2	TRBJ2-7	once	TGTGCCAGCAGCTTAGGTCTAGCGGGAGGTCGGACGGAGCAGTACTTC	CASSLGLAGGRTEQYF
TRBD1	TRBV27	TRBJ1-3	once	TGTGCCAGCAGTCCCTGGACAGGACAGAGAAACACCATATATTTT	CASSPWTGQRNTIYF
NA	TRBV6-5	TRBJ2-3	NA	TGTGCCAGCAGGCAGGGGTTTATGGATACGCAGTATTTT	CASRQGFMDTQYF
TRBD1	TRBV2	TRBJ2-7	NA	TGTGCCAGCAATCAGGGGACAGTATCCTACGAGCAGTACTTC	CASNQGTVSYEQYF
TRBD2	TRBV5-1	TRBJ2-2	NA	TGCGCCAGCAGCTCACGACTAGCGGGAGTTGGCGGGGAGCTGTTTTTT	CASSSRLAGVGGELFF
NA	TRBV6-6	TRBJ1-2	NA	TGTGCCAGCAGTTACCCGGAACGGTCAGGAAACTATGGCTACACCTTC	CASSYPERSGNYGYTF
TRBD2	TRBV9	TRBJ2-1	NA	TGTGCCAGCAGCGTAGTGGGACTAGCGACCCAGCAGTTCTTC	CASSVVGLATQQFF
TRBD1	TRBV18	TRBJ2-7	NA	TGTGCCAGCTCACCAGGGACAGGGGGGATCTACGAGCAGTACTTC	CASSPGTGGIYEQYF
TRBD1	TRBV25-1	TRBJ1-6	NA	TGTGCCAGCAGTACACCGGGACAGGGTTGGTCACCCCTCCACTTT	CASSTPGQGWSPLHF
NA	TRBV5-1	TRBJ1-1	NA	TGCGCCAGCAGCTGGGACGGACAGAACACTGAAGCTTTCTTT	CASSWDGQNTEAFF
NA	TRBV19	TRBJ1-2	NA	TGTGCCAGTAGTATAGATCGCGACGGCAGGGGCTACACCTTC	CASSIDRDGRGYTF
TRBD2	TRBV7-3	TRBJ2-5	NA	TGTGCCAGCAGCTTAGGGGCGGGAGTCGCCCAGTACTTC	CASSLGAGVAQYF
NA	TRBV6-1	TRBJ2-1	NA	TGTGCCAGCAGTGACCCTCGGGGCTCTTACAATGAGCAGTTCTTC	CASSDPRGSYNEQFF
TRBD1	TRBV11-2	TRBJ2-3	NA	TGTGCCAGCAGCCGCCGACAGGGAGGCACAGATACGCAGTATTTT	CASSRRQGGTDTQYF
TRBD2	TRBV7-2	TRBJ2-5	NA	TGTGCCAGCAGCTTAGATGCGGGAGGAGAGACCCAGTACTTC	CASSLDAGGETQYF
TRBD1	TRBV27	TRBJ1-1	NA	TGTGCCAGCAGTTTCCTTGCCGGGACAGCGAACACTGAAGCTTTCTTT	CASSFLAGTANTEAFF
TRBD1	TRBV6-4	TRBJ1-1	NA	TGTGCCAGCAGGGAAGACAGGGTGAACACTGAAGCTTTCTTT	CASREDRVNTEAFF
NA	TRBV29-1	TRBJ2-3	NA	TGCAGCGTTTCCCTCCCCGGGATTAGCACAGATACGCAGTATTTT	CSVSLPGISTDTQYF
TRBD2	TRBV11-3	TRBJ2-1	NA	TGTGCCAGCAGCTTAGGTTATGGCGGGGGAACCTACAATGAGCAGTTCTTC	CASSLGYGGGTYNEQFF
NA	TRBV2	TRBJ2-1	few	TGTGCCAGCAGTGGGACTTATGAGCAGTTCTTC	CASSGTYEQFF
NA	TRBV27	TRBJ2-3	NA	TGTGCCAGCACTAGCACAGATACGCAGTATTTT	CASTSTDTQYF
NA	TRBV28	TRBJ2-5	once	TGTGCCAGCAGTCCTACCGGGGAGACCCAGTACTTC	CASSPTGETQYF
NA	TRBV6-5	TRBJ2-3	NA	TGTGCCAGCAGGCGTTCCGGGGACGGCACAGATACGCAGTATTTT	CASRRSGDGTDTQYF